The clone carrying this TCR beta chain was recorded many times. Its antigen remains unknown. The data stem from a study of response to subunit inactivated influenza vaccine. Study-wide findings and caveats: Authors suggested that a seasonal influenza vaccination recruits few new T cells each time.

TCRdb reprocessed the RT-PCR reads with MiXCR, giving one entry per CDR3 protein. This table has around 540,000 distinct CDR3 sequences, around 11% appearing once. Looked up from germline, CDR1 is SGHVS and CDR2 is FNYEAQ. The CDR3 runs 16 residues. Trimming took off 2 bases at V and 0 bases at J, with 13 bases between the two ends. Specimen: PBMCs from blood, collected on the day of vaccination. The receptor comes from a man between 50 and 59 years old who received an inactivated influenza vaccine. The chain recombines TRBV7-6 with TRBJ2-5; D is undetermined. DNA of the CDR3: TGTGCCAGCAGCTTAAGATCCCCCAGTAACCAAGAGACCCAGTACTTC. Residues: CASSLRSPSNQETQYF.